A selection of T cell receptor beta chains follows, all from one sample in a study of CD8 T cells in Susac syndrome. TCRdb reanalysed the immunoSEQ multiplex PCR reads using MiXCR and keeps one entry per CDR3 protein. This sample yields approximately 200,000 distinct CDR3 sequences, of which about 90% are seen a single time; roughly 0.15% belongs to the top ten. Input material: CD8+ T cells from PBMCs. These receptors originate from a human donor with multiple sclerosis. The CDR3 runs from the conserved cysteine through the conserved F or W. Clone sizes are given selectively: once, few, many, or a class where the clone is expanded.

j_call | clone_size | v_call | cdr3_aa
TRBJ2-7 | NA | TRBV4-1 | CASSQDRSGLREQYF
TRBJ1-1 | NA | TRBV6-6 | CASGGRSSEAFF
TRBJ2-1 | NA | TRBV30 | CAWRPTPWEAYNEQFF
TRBJ1-5 | NA | TRBV19 | CASSIRGNQPQHF
TRBJ2-2 | NA | TRBV6-5 | CASTSPNRGRVGELFF
TRBJ2-7 | NA | TRBV19 | CASSFRGAGYEQYF
TRBJ2-7 | NA | TRBV28 | CASREAGDYEQYF
TRBJ2-1 | NA | TRBV5-5 | CASSFVENEQFF
TRBJ2-1 | once | TRBV6-1 | CASSPPKLGGSYNEQFF
TRBJ2-7 | NA | TRBV9 | CASSPWGEGPLEQYF
TRBJ2-7 | NA | TRBV3-1 | CASSRKNYEQYF
TRBJ2-7 | NA | TRBV9 | CASSVGIAQTAEQYF
TRBJ2-2 | NA | TRBV9 | CASSSWGHGTNTGELFF
TRBJ1-1 | NA | TRBV4-1 | CASKDTQGLNTEAFF
TRBJ2-1 | NA | TRBV5-1 | CASTYSSGSSYNEQFF
TRBJ2-1 | NA | TRBV6-6 | CASTPGGAGEQFF
TRBJ2-7 | NA | TRBV7-9 | CASSGQDVYEQYF
TRBJ2-1 | NA | TRBV11-2 | CASSLTGEQFF
TRBJ2-5 | NA | TRBV9 | CASGPGLLEETQYF
TRBJ2-2 | NA | TRBV7-8 | CASSLVVRAAGNTGELFF
TRBJ1-1 | NA | TRBV20-1 | CSARDPDRKTNTEAFF
TRBJ2-7 | NA | TRBV30 | CAWSDGQGSYEQYF
TRBJ2-7 | NA | TRBV20-1 | CSVKANSYEQYF
TRBJ1-3 | NA | TRBV27 | CASSLAGVGNTIYF
TRBJ2-7 | NA | TRBV14 | CASTRGNPYEQYF
TRBJ2-7 | NA | TRBV28 | CASSFGLAESDEQYF
TRBJ2-6 | NA | TRBV7-9 | CASSRMEASSHSGANVLTF
TRBJ1-5 | NA | TRBV12-3/TRBV12-4 | CASSYWEDQPQHF
TRBJ1-3 | NA | TRBV9 | CASSGSDSFLGGNTIYF
TRBJ2-7 | NA | TRBV4-1 | CASSPFLQGSYEQYF
TRBJ1-5 | NA | TRBV4-1 | CASSQGQGGPQHF
TRBJ1-1 | once | TRBV9 | CASSAGEGTEAFF
TRBJ2-7 | few | TRBV15 | CATSGYGDEQYF
TRBJ1-5 | NA | TRBV6-5 | CASSYPQGDHTNQPQHF
TRBJ1-1 | NA | TRBV19 | CAVRGGGTEAFF
TRBJ2-1 | NA | TRBV29-1 | CSVEGWVTYNEQFF
TRBJ2-2 | NA | TRBV13 | CASSTPSGTTGELFF
TRBJ2-7 | NA | TRBV19 | CASSIGQNYEQYF